These T cell receptor beta chains were read from a single sample in a study of cytomegalovirus exposure and HLA in healthy donors. Profiled with immunoSEQ multiplex PCR; TCRdb holds only in-frame clones, not every one. The sample contains under 150,000 clones, roughly 77% of which appear only once. Sequences were obtained from PBMCs. Receptors were obtained from a woman between 35 and 50 years old in good health and CMV-seropositive. CDR3s include the opening cysteine and the closing phenylalanine or tryptophan. The D gene is left open where the match is weak. Part of the rows lack a size; the others show once, few, many or a class for expanded clones.

j_call: TRBJ2-7
d_call: .
v_call: TRBV28
clone_size: .
cdr3_aa: CATSRVLASSYEQYF
cdr3_nt: TGTGCCACCTCGAGGGTCCTAGCGAGCTCCTACGAGCAGTACTTC

j_call: TRBJ2-2
d_call: .
v_call: TRBV7-3
clone_size: .
cdr3_aa: CASSYRSTGELFF
cdr3_nt: TGTGCCAGCAGCTACAGGAGTACCGGGGAGCTGTTTTTT

j_call: TRBJ2-5
d_call: .
v_call: TRBV5-1
clone_size: .
cdr3_aa: CASSLIFGEETQYF
cdr3_nt: TGCGCCAGCAGCTTGATTTTCGGGGAAGAGACCCAGTACTTC

j_call: TRBJ1-1
d_call: TRBD1
v_call: TRBV5-1
clone_size: .
cdr3_aa: CASSLLQGAGNTEAFF
cdr3_nt: TGCGCCAGCAGCTTGCTTCAGGGGGCGGGGAACACTGAAGCTTTCTTT

j_call: TRBJ2-1
d_call: .
v_call: TRBV7-2
clone_size: .
cdr3_aa: CASSLGQAGDNEQFF
cdr3_nt: TGTGCCAGCAGCTTAGGGCAGGCGGGCGATAATGAGCAGTTCTTC

j_call: TRBJ2-6
d_call: .
v_call: TRBV11-3
clone_size: once
cdr3_aa: CASSPGEGNSGANVLTF
cdr3_nt: TGTGCCAGCAGCCCCGGGGAAGGCAACTCTGGGGCCAACGTCCTGACTTTC

j_call: TRBJ2-5
d_call: .
v_call: TRBV25-1
clone_size: .
cdr3_aa: CASSESRPQETQYF
cdr3_nt: TGTGCCAGCAGTGAATCCAGGCCCCAAGAGACCCAGTACTTC

j_call: TRBJ1-2
d_call: .
v_call: TRBV29-1
clone_size: few
cdr3_aa: CSVGRGYEGYTF
cdr3_nt: TGCAGCGTTGGGAGGGGCTATGAGGGCTACACCTTC

j_call: TRBJ2-2
d_call: .
v_call: TRBV5-4
clone_size: .
cdr3_aa: CASTLTVNTGELFF
cdr3_nt: TGTGCCAGCACCTTGACAGTGAACACCGGGGAGCTGTTTTTT

j_call: TRBJ2-7
d_call: TRBD2
v_call: TRBV27
clone_size: .
cdr3_aa: CASRPIAGSYEQYF
cdr3_nt: TGTGCCAGCAGACCGATAGCGGGATCCTACGAGCAGTACTTC

j_call: TRBJ1-5
d_call: TRBD1
v_call: TRBV7-2
clone_size: .
cdr3_aa: CASSLAGTGQPQHF
cdr3_nt: TGTGCCAGCAGCTTAGCAGGGACAGGGCAGCCCCAGCATTTT

j_call: TRBJ2-4
d_call: TRBD2
v_call: TRBV5-1
clone_size: .
cdr3_aa: CASSSWTSVGQNIQYF
cdr3_nt: TGCGCCAGCAGCAGCTGGACTAGCGTTGGCCAAAACATTCAGTACTTC

j_call: TRBJ2-7
d_call: .
v_call: TRBV19
clone_size: .
cdr3_aa: CASSPAGWGDEQYF
cdr3_nt: TGTGCCAGTAGTCCCGCCGGGTGGGGCGACGAGCAGTACTTC

j_call: TRBJ2-7
d_call: .
v_call: TRBV15
clone_size: .
cdr3_aa: CATSRARGSLVTYEQYF
cdr3_nt: TGTGCCACCAGCAGAGCCAGGGGCAGCTTAGTTACCTACGAGCAGTACTTC

j_call: TRBJ2-7
d_call: TRBD1
v_call: TRBV10-1
clone_size: .
cdr3_aa: CASYLRTGQGYEQYF
cdr3_nt: TGCGCCAGCTACCTTAGGACGGGACAGGGCTACGAGCAGTACTTC

j_call: TRBJ1-2
d_call: TRBD1
v_call: TRBV19
clone_size: .
cdr3_aa: CASSPRTGGIYGYTF
cdr3_nt: TGTGCCAGTAGTCCAAGGACAGGGGGCATCTATGGCTACACCTTC

j_call: TRBJ2-5
d_call: TRBD1
v_call: TRBV7-2
clone_size: once
cdr3_aa: CASSKQGTAQETQYF
cdr3_nt: TGTGCCAGCAGCAAACAGGGGACAGCACAAGAGACCCAGTACTTC

j_call: TRBJ2-5
d_call: .
v_call: TRBV6-6
clone_size: .
cdr3_aa: CASSYRREETQYF
cdr3_nt: TGTGCCAGCAGTTACCGTCGAGAAGAGACCCAGTACTTC

j_call: TRBJ1-5
d_call: .
v_call: TRBV15
clone_size: .
cdr3_aa: CATSRESLQPQHF
cdr3_nt: TGTGCCACCAGCAGAGAGTCCCTGCAGCCCCAGCATTTT

j_call: TRBJ2-4
d_call: TRBD1
v_call: TRBV19
clone_size: .
cdr3_aa: CASSIGKGTGGLAKNIQYF
cdr3_nt: TGTGCCAGTAGTATAGGTAAAGGGACAGGGGGTTTGGCCAAAAACATTCAGTACTTC

j_call: TRBJ1-5
d_call: .
v_call: TRBV5-4
clone_size: .
cdr3_aa: CASSLKGAGQPQHF
cdr3_nt: TGTGCCAGCAGCCTGAAAGGGGCAGGGCAGCCCCAGCATTTT

j_call: TRBJ1-5
d_call: TRBD1
v_call: TRBV14
clone_size: .
cdr3_aa: CASSQGTGGNQPQHF
cdr3_nt: TGTGCCAGCAGCCAAGGGACAGGGGGGAATCAGCCCCAGCATTTT

j_call: TRBJ2-2
d_call: TRBD2
v_call: TRBV27
clone_size: few
cdr3_aa: CASSLSPGVAGNTGELFF
cdr3_nt: TGTGCCAGCAGTTTATCCCCTGGGGTAGCGGGTAACACCGGGGAGCTGTTTTTT

j_call: TRBJ2-5
d_call: TRBD2
v_call: TRBV11-2
clone_size: .
cdr3_aa: CASSSRLAGIQETQYF
cdr3_nt: TGTGCCAGCAGCTCAAGACTAGCGGGGATCCAAGAGACCCAGTACTTC

j_call: TRBJ2-7
d_call: .
v_call: TRBV6-1
clone_size: .
cdr3_aa: CASSEDIFYEQYF
cdr3_nt: TGTGCCAGCAGTGAAGATATATTCTACGAGCAGTACTTC

j_call: TRBJ2-3
d_call: TRBD1
v_call: TRBV6-5
clone_size: .
cdr3_aa: CASSYPTGDGTDTQYF
cdr3_nt: TGTGCCAGCAGTTACCCGACAGGGGATGGGACAGATACGCAGTATTTT

j_call: TRBJ2-1
d_call: .
v_call: TRBV9
clone_size: .
cdr3_aa: CASSVDSSSYNEQFF
cdr3_nt: TGTGCCAGCAGCGTAGACAGTAGCTCCTACAATGAGCAGTTCTTC

j_call: TRBJ2-7
d_call: .
v_call: TRBV9
clone_size: .
cdr3_aa: CASSVRESYEQYF
cdr3_nt: TGTGCCAGCAGCGTTCGGGAATCCTACGAGCAGTACTTC

j_call: TRBJ1-2
d_call: .
v_call: TRBV6-5
clone_size: .
cdr3_aa: CASRAGTTLHYGYTF
cdr3_nt: TGTGCCAGCAGAGCCGGGACAACCCTCCACTATGGCTACACCTTC

j_call: TRBJ1-1
d_call: .
v_call: TRBV6-6
clone_size: few
cdr3_aa: CASRVGRDTEAFF
cdr3_nt: TGTGCCAGCCGGGTTGGGCGGGACACTGAAGCTTTCTTT

j_call: TRBJ2-7
d_call: .
v_call: TRBV7-2
clone_size: .
cdr3_aa: CASSPLGGGSEQYF
cdr3_nt: TGTGCCAGCAGCCCACTCGGAGGTGGTAGCGAGCAGTACTTC

j_call: TRBJ1-5
d_call: .
v_call: TRBV12-5
clone_size: once
cdr3_aa: CAPGGQNPSSNQPQHF
cdr3_nt: TGTGCTCCGGGGGGGCAGAATCCTTCTAGCAATCAGCCCCAGCATTTT

j_call: TRBJ2-3
d_call: .
v_call: TRBV5-1
clone_size: .
cdr3_aa: CASRISVDTQYF
cdr3_nt: TGCGCCAGCCGCATTAGCGTAGATACGCAGTATTTT

j_call: TRBJ1-2
d_call: TRBD1
v_call: TRBV12-5
clone_size: .
cdr3_aa: CASGGVVEGASYGYTF
cdr3_nt: TGTGCTAGTGGGGGTGTTGTTGAGGGGGCAAGCTATGGCTACACCTTC

j_call: TRBJ2-1
d_call: TRBD2
v_call: TRBV9
clone_size: .
cdr3_aa: CASSELAGTYNEQFF
cdr3_nt: TGTGCCAGCAGCGAACTAGCGGGGACATACAATGAGCAGTTCTTC

j_call: TRBJ2-1
d_call: TRBD1
v_call: TRBV7-9
clone_size: few
cdr3_aa: CASSLTGGHEQFF
cdr3_nt: TGTGCCAGCAGCTTGACAGGGGGGCATGAGCAGTTCTTC

j_call: TRBJ1-4
d_call: .
v_call: TRBV19
clone_size: .
cdr3_aa: CASSSRQVREKLFF
cdr3_nt: TGTGCCAGTAGTTCCAGACAGGTTCGGGAAAAACTGTTTTTT

j_call: TRBJ1-6
d_call: .
v_call: TRBV30
clone_size: few
cdr3_aa: CAWSEQPALNSPLHF
cdr3_nt: TGTGCCTGGAGTGAACAGCCTGCTCTTAATTCACCCCTCCACTTT

j_call: TRBJ1-1
d_call: TRBD1
v_call: TRBV6-5
clone_size: .
cdr3_aa: CASSYGTGGRTEAFF
cdr3_nt: TGTGCCAGCAGTTACGGGACAGGGGGAAGGACTGAAGCTTTCTTT

j_call: TRBJ1-2
d_call: .
v_call: TRBV28
clone_size: once
cdr3_aa: CASSSTALGYTF
cdr3_nt: TGTGCCAGCAGTTCCACTGCCCTAGGCTACACCTTC

j_call: TRBJ2-3
d_call: TRBD2
v_call: TRBV7-9
clone_size: .
cdr3_aa: CASSLVAGGRDTQYF
cdr3_nt: TGTGCCAGCAGCTTAGTAGCGGGAGGGCGAGATACGCAGTATTTT